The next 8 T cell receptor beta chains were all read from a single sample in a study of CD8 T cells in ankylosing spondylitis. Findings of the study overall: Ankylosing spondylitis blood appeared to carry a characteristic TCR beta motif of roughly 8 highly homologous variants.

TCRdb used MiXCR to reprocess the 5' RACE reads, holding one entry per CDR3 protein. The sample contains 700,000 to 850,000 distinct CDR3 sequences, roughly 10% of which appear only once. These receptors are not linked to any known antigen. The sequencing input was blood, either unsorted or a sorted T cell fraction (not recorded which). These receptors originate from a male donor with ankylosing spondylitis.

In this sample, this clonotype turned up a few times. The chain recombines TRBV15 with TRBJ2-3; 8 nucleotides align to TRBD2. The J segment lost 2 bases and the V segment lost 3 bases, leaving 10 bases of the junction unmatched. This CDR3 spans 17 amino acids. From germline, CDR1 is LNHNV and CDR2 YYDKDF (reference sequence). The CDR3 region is CATSRRLAGRSTDTQYF. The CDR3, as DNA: TGTGCCACCAGCAGGCGATTAGCGGGGCGATCCACAGATACGCAGTATTTT. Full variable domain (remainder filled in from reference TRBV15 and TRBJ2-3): DAMVIQNPRYQVTQFGKPVTLSCSQTLNHNVMYWYQQKSSQAPKLLFHYYDKDFNNEADTPDNFQSRRPNTSFCFLDIRSPGLGDTAMYLCATSRRLAGRSTDTQYFGPGTRLTVL.

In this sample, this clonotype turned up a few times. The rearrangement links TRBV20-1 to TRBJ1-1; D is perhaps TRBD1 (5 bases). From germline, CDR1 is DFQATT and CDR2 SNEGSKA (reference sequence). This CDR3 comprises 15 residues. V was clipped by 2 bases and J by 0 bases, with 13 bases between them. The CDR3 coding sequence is TGCAGTGCTAGACGGGCGGGGCGGCTGAACACTGAAGCTTTCTTT. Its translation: CSARRAGRLNTEAFF.

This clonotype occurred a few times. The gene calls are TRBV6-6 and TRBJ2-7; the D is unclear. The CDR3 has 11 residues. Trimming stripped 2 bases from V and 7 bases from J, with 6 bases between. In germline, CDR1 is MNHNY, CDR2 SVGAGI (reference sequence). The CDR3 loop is CASSYVDEQYF. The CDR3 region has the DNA TGTGCCAGCAGTTACGTAGATGAGCAGTACTTC.

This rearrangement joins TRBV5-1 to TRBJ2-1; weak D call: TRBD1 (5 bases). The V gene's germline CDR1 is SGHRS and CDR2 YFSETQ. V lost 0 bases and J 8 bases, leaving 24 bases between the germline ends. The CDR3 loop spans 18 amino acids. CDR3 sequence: CASSLASSRPRAGHEQFF. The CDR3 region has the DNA TGCGCCAGCAGCTTGGCCTCATCTCGGCCTCGGGCAGGGCATGAGCAGTTCTTC.

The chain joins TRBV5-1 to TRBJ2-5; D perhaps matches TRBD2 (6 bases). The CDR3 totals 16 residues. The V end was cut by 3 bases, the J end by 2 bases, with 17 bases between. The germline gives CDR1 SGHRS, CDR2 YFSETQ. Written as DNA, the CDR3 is TGCGCCAGCAGCTCGATTGGGGGGTCAGTGCAAGAGACCCAGTACTTC. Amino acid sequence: CASSSIGGSVQETQYF.

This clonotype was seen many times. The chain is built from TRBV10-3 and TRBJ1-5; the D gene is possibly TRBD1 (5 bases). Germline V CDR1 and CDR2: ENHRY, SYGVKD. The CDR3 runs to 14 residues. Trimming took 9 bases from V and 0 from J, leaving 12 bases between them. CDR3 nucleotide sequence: TGTGCCATATGGACACCCCATAGCAATCAGCCCCAGCATTTT. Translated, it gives CAIWTPHSNQPQHF.

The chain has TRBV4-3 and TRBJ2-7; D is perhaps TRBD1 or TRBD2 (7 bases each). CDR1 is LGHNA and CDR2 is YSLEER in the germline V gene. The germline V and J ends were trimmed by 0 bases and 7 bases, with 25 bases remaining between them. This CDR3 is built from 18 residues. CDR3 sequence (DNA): TGCGCCAGCAGCCAAGATGCCGCCTCAGGGGGGGATCTCTATGAGCAGTACTTC. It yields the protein CASSQDAASGGDLYEQYF.

The CDR3 region has the DNA TGCGCCAGCAGCCAAGAGTTAGGCTCACCCCTCCACTTT. Translated: CASSQELGSPLHF. The chain uses TRBV4-3 and TRBJ1-6; D gene uncertain. Trimming removed 0 bases at V and 10 bases at J, with 7 bases between. The CDR3 runs to 13 residues. Germline V gene lookup returns CDR1 LGHNA and CDR2 YSLEER.